The next 8 T cell receptor beta chains were all read from a single sample in a study of breast tumors, draining lymph nodes, adjacent tissues. A single record per CDR3 protein comes from TCRdb applying MiXCR to the multiplex PCR reads. The sample consists of some 25,000 distinct CDR3 sequences, around 23% of them appearing once. Sequences were obtained from breast tumor tissue. Receptors originate from a female donor with breast cancer. Some clones in this sample may be carry-over from other donors' samples.

This clonotype was observed at least ten times. The chain recombines TRBV20-1 with TRBJ1-2, with no clear D. Trimming removed 0 bases at V and 13 bases at J, with 15 bases between. Looked up from germline, CDR1 is DFQATT and CDR2 is SNEGSKA (reference sequence). The CDR3 totals 12 residues. The DNA of the CDR3 is TGCAGTGCTAGAGATGGAGACCTCCGGTGCACCTTC. Encoded protein: CSARDGDLRCTF.

This clonotype has a count of ten or more. This chain links TRBV20-1 with TRBJ1-3; D is uncertain. The CDR3 spans 17 residues. Trimming stripped 0 bases from V and 2 bases from J, with 17 bases between. Germline V gene data show CDR1 as DFQATT and CDR2 as SNEGSKA (reference sequence). CDR3 bases: TGCAGTGCTAGAGATCTCACCCGCCACTTAACTGGAAACACCATATATTTT. The encoded protein is CSARDLTRHLTGNTIYF.

This clonotype was observed many times. The chain is built from TRBV29-1 and TRBJ2-1; a weak D match, TRBD1 (5 bases). The CDR3 runs to 17 residues. CDR1 is SQVTM and CDR2 is ANQGSEA in the germline V gene. Between the trimmed V and J ends, which lost 2 bases and 0 bases, there was a span of 17 bases. CDR3 coding DNA: TGCAGCGTTGAAACCTTTTCAGGGTGGACCTCCTACAATGAGCAGTTCTTC. Its translation: CSVETFSGWTSYNEQFF.

This clonotype was observed many times. This rearrangement joins TRBV24-1 to TRBJ1-2; 8 positions agree with TRBD1. CDR1 is KGHDR, CDR2 SFDVKD, per germline. This CDR3 comprises 14 residues. Trimming took 4 bases from V and 8 from J; bases not matched to a gene: 8. The DNA for the CDR3 is TGTGCCACCAGTGAATCTGGACAGGGTCAAGGCTACACCTTC. It yields the protein CATSESGQGQGYTF.

This clonotype was found many times. The V call is TRBV5-5, the J call TRBJ1-2; D is unresolved. Germline CDR1 is SGHKS and CDR2 is YYEKEE (reference sequence). Deletions cut 1 base from V and 5 bases from J, with 6 bases between. This CDR3 spans 12 amino acids. The CDR3 spells CASSLTDYGYTF. Here the CDR3 DNA reads TGTGCCAGCAGCTTGACGGATTATGGCTACACCTTC.

On this clonotype: Lacking the conserved final phenylalanine or tryptophan, this CDR3 likely reflects a read error. The DNA of the CDR3 is TGCGCCAGTAGCTTGGGCAACAGGGTCTTCGGCTATGGCTACACCTCC. Its protein is CASSLGNRVFGYGYTS. This chain connects TRBV5-1 to TRBJ1-2; D is perhaps TRBD1 (6 bases). The CDR3 extends over 16 amino acids. CDR1 SGHRS and CDR2 YFSETQ come from the germline V gene.

Concerning this clonotype itself: The conserved closing phenylalanine or tryptophan is absent in this CDR3, likely reflecting a read error. The chain uses TRBV7-3 and TRBJ2-1, with D possibly TRBD1 on 6 matching bases. This CDR3 contains 13 residues. Germline-derived CDR1 and CDR2 are SGHTA and FQGTGA. The DNA of the CDR3 is TGCGCCAGCTCGTTAACCGCAGGGGATGAGCAGTTCTCC. It encodes CASSLTAGDEQFS.

The rearrangement uses TRBV28 and TRBJ1-2, with D uncertain. The CDR3 loop spans 16 amino acids. Trimming pared 7 bases from V and 5 bases from J, leaving 23 bases between. The germline gives CDR1 MDHEN, CDR2 SYDVKM. CDR3 sequence (DNA): TGTGCCAGCACCTCGACCGCAGAAGGTTTAGAGTATGGCTACACCTTC. Translated: CASTSTAEGLEYGYTF.